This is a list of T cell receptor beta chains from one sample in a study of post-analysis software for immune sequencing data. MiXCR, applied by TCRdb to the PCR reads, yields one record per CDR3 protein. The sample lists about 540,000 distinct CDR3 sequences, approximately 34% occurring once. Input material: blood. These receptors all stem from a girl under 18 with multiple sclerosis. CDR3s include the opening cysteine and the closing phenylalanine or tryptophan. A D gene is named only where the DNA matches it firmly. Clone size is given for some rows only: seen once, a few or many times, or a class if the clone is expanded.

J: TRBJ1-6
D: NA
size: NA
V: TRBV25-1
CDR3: CASSDAGSPLHF
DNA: TGTGCCAGCAGTGACGCGGGGTCACCCCTCCACTTT

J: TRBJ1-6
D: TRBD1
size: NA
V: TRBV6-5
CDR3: CASSYQGTGGKFSPLHF
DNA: TGTGCCAGCAGTTACCAGGGGACAGGGGGCAAATTTTCACCCCTCCACTTT

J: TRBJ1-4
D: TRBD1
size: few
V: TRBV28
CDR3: CASSSPVTGRASEKLFF
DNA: TGTGCCAGCAGTTCGCCCGTGACAGGGAGGGCGAGTGAAAAACTGTTTTTT

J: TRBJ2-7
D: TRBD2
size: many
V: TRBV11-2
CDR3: CASGISVGGSTYEQYF
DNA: TGTGCCAGCGGCATTTCGGTGGGAGGGTCAACCTACGAGCAGTACTTC

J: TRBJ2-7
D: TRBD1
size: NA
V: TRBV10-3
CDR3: CAISARDSRHEQYF
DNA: TGTGCCATCAGTGCCCGGGACAGTCGGCACGAGCAGTACTTC

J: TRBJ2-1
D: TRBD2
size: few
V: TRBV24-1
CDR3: CATSDLTSGGSYNEQFF
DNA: TGTGCCACCAGTGATTTGACTAGCGGGGGCTCCTACAATGAGCAGTTCTTC

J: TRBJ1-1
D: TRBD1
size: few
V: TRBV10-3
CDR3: CATGTEMNTEAFF
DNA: TGTGCCACCGGGACAGAAATGAACACTGAAGCTTTCTTT

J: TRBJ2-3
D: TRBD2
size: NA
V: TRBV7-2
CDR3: CASSFEGRGTDTQYF
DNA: TGTGCCAGCAGCTTTGAGGGGAGGGGCACAGATACGCAGTATTTT

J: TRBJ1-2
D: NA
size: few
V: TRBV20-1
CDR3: CSAREGFNYGYTF
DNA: TGCAGTGCTAGAGAAGGGTTTAACTATGGCTACACCTTC

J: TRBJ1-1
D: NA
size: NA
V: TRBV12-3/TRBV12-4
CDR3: CASRDPAVNTEAFF
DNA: TGTGCCAGCAGAGACCCGGCGGTGAACACTGAAGCTTTCTTT

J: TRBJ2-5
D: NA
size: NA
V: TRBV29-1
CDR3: CSVERGTDYGETQYF
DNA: TGCAGCGTTGAACGCGGGACCGATTATGGAGAGACCCAGTACTTC

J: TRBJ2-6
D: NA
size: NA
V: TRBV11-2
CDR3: CASSLENLLLGPGANVLTF
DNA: TGTGCCAGCAGCTTAGAGAATCTTTTATTGGGTCCTGGGGCCAACGTCCTGACTTTC

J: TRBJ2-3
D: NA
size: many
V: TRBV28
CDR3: CASSSPYLLEGTDTQYF
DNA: TGTGCCAGCAGTTCCCCGTACCTACTAGAAGGCACAGATACGCAGTATTTT

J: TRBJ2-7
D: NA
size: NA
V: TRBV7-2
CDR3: CASAGLEQYF
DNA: TGTGCCAGCGCTGGCCTCGAGCAGTACTTC

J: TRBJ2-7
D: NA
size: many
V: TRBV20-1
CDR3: CSAPTQGPRGYEQYF
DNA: TGCAGTGCCCCAACTCAGGGACCCAGAGGTTACGAGCAGTACTTC

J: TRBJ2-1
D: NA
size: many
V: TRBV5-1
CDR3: CASSSRTGGGEQFF
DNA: TGCGCCAGCAGCTCGAGGACCGGGGGCGGTGAGCAGTTCTTC

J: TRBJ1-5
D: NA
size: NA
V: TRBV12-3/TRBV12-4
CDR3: CASSTTEPQHF
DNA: TGTGCCAGCAGTACGACGGAGCCCCAGCATTTT

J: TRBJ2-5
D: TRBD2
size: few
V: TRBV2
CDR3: CASSDWLAGGQETQYF
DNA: TGTGCCAGCAGTGATTGGCTAGCGGGGGGGCAAGAGACCCAGTACTTC

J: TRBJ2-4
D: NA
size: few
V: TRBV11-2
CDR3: CASSVSGIAKNIQYF
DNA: TGTGCCAGCAGCGTCTCCGGAATAGCCAAAAACATTCAGTACTTC

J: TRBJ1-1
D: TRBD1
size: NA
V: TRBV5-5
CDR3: CASSPGQAAGAFF
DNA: TGTGCCAGCAGCCCAGGACAGGCGGCGGGAGCTTTCTTT

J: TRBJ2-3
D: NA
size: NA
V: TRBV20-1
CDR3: CSARFRQASTDTQYF
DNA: TGCAGTGCTAGATTCCGACAGGCCAGCACAGATACGCAGTATTTT

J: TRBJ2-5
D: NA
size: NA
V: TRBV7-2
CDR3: CASSPGTTRETQYF
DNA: TGTGCCAGCAGCCCCGGGACCACCCGAGAGACCCAGTACTTC

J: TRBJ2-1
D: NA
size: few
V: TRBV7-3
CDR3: CASSQSGDEQFF
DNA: TGTGCCAGCAGCCAGAGCGGAGATGAGCAGTTCTTC

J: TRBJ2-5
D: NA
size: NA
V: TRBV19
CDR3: CASSIVGERQETQYF
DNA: TGTGCCAGTAGTATAGTCGGGGAAAGGCAAGAGACCCAGTACTTC

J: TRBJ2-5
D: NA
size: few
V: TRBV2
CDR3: CASIPGQETQYF
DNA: TGTGCCAGCATCCCGGGCCAAGAGACCCAGTACTTC

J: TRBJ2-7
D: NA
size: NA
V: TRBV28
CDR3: CASSTTPTATYEQYF
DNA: TGTGCCAGCAGTACGACCCCGACGGCTACCTACGAGCAGTACTTC

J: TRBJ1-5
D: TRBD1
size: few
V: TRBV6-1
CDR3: CASSANPGQGNQPQHF
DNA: TGTGCCAGCAGTGCAAATCCGGGACAGGGGAATCAGCCCCAGCATTTT

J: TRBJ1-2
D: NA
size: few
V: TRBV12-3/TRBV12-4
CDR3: CASSLIYQGGYTF
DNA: TGTGCCAGCAGTTTAATTTACCAAGGAGGCTACACCTTC

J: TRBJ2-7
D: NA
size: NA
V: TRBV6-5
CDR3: CASRRLAGTYEQYF
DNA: TGTGCCAGCAGGAGACTGGCAGGGACCTACGAGCAGTACTTC

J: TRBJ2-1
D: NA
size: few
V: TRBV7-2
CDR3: CASSSVPSSYNEQFF
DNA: TGTGCCAGCAGCTCGGTCCCGAGCTCCTACAATGAGCAGTTCTTC

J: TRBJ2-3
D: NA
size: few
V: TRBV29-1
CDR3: CSVDIGVAQDTQYF
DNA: TGCAGCGTTGATATAGGAGTAGCTCAAGATACGCAGTATTTT

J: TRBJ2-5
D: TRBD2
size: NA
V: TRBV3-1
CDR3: CASSSGDFGTETQYF
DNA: TGTGCCAGCAGCAGCGGGGACTTTGGGACGGAGACCCAGTACTTC

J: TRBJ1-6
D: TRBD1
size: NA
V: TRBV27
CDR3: CASSLRDRGRRIHSPLHF
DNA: TGTGCCAGCAGTTTGCGGGACAGGGGGCGTAGAATCCATTCACCCCTCCACTTT

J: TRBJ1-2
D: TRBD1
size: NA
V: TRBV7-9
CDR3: CASSLSGQGAPNYGYTF
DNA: TGTGCCAGCAGCTTATCGGGACAGGGGGCACCTAACTATGGCTACACCTTC

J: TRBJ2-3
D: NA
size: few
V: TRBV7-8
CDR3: CASSTWGWYRAGTDTQYF
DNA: TGTGCCAGCAGCACCTGGGGGTGGTACAGGGCCGGCACAGATACGCAGTATTTT

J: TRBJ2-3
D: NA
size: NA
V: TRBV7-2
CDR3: CASSSQGGTDTQYF
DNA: TGTGCCAGCAGCTCCCAGGGAGGTACAGATACGCAGTATTTT

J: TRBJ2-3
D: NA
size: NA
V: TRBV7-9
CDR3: CASSLAHHTQYF
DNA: TGTGCCAGCAGCTTAGCGCACCATACGCAGTATTTT

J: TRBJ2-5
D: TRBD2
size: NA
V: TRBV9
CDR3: CASSPTSGVLETQYF
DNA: TGTGCCAGCAGCCCGACTAGCGGGGTCCTGGAGACCCAGTACTTC

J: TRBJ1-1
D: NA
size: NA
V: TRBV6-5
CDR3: CASSPAGGLNTEAFF
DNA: TGTGCCAGCAGTCCCGCCGGGGGTTTGAACACTGAAGCTTTCTTT

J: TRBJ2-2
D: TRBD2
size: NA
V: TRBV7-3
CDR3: CASSPNQGLVGAGELFF
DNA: TGTGCCAGCAGCCCAAACCAGGGACTAGTAGGGGCCGGGGAGCTGTTTTTT

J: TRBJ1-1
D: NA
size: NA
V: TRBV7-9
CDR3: CASSPSLSTLVDTEAFF
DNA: TGTGCCAGCAGCCCATCTTTGTCAACCTTGGTGGACACTGAAGCTTTCTTT

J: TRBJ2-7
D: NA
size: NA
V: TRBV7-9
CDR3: CASSPPARAFSYEQYF
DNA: TGTGCCAGCAGCCCCCCAGCCAGGGCTTTCTCCTACGAGCAGTACTTC